This T cell receptor (beta chain) originates from a study of blood T cell repertoires in COVID-19. Study overall: PBMCs, B-cell-depleted T cells, or T cells were the source of the cDNA or gDNA that made up the material.

This clone has a single count. Some clones are missing from TCRdb's copy, which holds only in-frame ones; the method was immunoSEQ multiplex PCR. The sample shows 50,000 to 85,000 clones, 80% of them seen only once. CDR1 is SGHTA, CDR2 FQGNSA, per germline. Deletions cut 5 bases from V and 5 bases from J, with 15 bases between. The CDR3 has 14 amino acids. Sequenced material: peripheral blood. The origin of this receptor is a human donor in a cohort sampled during active COVID-19. The genes are TRBV7-2 and TRBJ1-2; a possible D gene is TRBD1 (6 bases). CDR3: CASSLGQFPYGYTF. Here the CDR3 DNA reads TGTGCCAGCAGCCTTGGACAGTTCCCATATGGCTACACCTTC. The complete variable domain, with remaining parts taken from reference TRBV7-2 and TRBJ1-2, reads GAGVSQSPSNKVTEKGKDVELRCDPISGHTALYWYRQSLGQGLEFLIYFQGNSAPDKSGLPSDRFSAERTGGSVSTLTIQRTQQEDSAVYLCASSLGQFPYGYTFGSGTRLTVV.